This T cell receptor beta chain was sequenced during a study of T cells after yellow fever vaccination. General observations from the study: Contamination of FACS-sorted repertoires by abundant clonotypes from the bulk population could occur. Most primary-vaccination clones recurred post-booster (roughly 96% CD4, about 90% CD8).

Of note for this clonotype: The antigen remains unidentified.

TCRdb itself ran the 5' RACE reads through MiXCR, one entry per CDR3 protein. The table lists some 290,000 distinct CDR3 sequences, about 10% of them singletons. This CDR3 has 15 amino acids. The trim removed 1 base at V and 2 bases at J, leaving 2 bases unmatched. Germline V CDR1 and CDR2: GTSNPN, SVGIG (reference sequence). This chain links TRBV30 with TRBJ2-3, with 11 bases aligning to TRBD2. This sequence originates from a man between 18 and 35 years old who received the YFV17D yellow fever vaccine. The sample in question was CD4+ T cells sorted from PBMCs, obtained 45 days after the yellow fever booster vaccination. CDR3 sequence: CAWSELAGVTDTQYF. CDR3 nucleotides: TGTGCCTGGAGTGAACTAGCGGGGGTCACAGATACGCAGTATTTT.